The 28 T cell receptor beta chains in this list originate from one sample, sequenced in a study of PD-1 blockade in classical Hodgkin lymphoma. Noted time point: cycle 4 day 1 (C4D1), after 6 weeks of nivolumab. All patients relapsed after autologous stem cell transplantation, and brentuximab vedotin exposure varied. From thawed PBMCs, magnetic negative selection was used to isolate the CD8+ T cells. Profiling relied on immunoSEQ multiplex PCR, and the TCRdb table lists in-frame clones only, not all of them. The repertoire consists of around 19,000 clones, with 75% to 90% occurring once and the leading ten covering 7.3%. The sample in question was CD8+ T cells from blood, obtained before the fourth cycle of nivolumab. Receptors originate from a human donor with classical Hodgkin lymphoma.

The count of this clone is one. The rearrangement joins TRBV30 to TRBJ1-4; perhaps TRBD1 as D (6 bases). Germline V gene sequence: CDR1 GTSNPN, CDR2 SVGIG (reference sequence). This CDR3 spans 12 amino acids. V was cut by 7 bases and J by 8 bases, with 14 bases left in between. CDR3 nucleotides: TGTGCCTTTCAGGGGCCCCGCGAAAAACTGTTTTTT. Its protein product is CAFQGPREKLFF.

The chain links TRBV13 to TRBJ2-5; D remains unclear. The CDR3 runs 13 residues. Deletions cut 6 bases from V and 4 bases from J, with 12 bases between. Germline-derived CDR1 and CDR2 are PRHDT and FYEKMQ (reference sequence). CDR3 nucleotide sequence: TGTGCCAGCAGTCCCATCCTGGGAGAGACCCAGTACTTC. Translated: CASSPILGETQYF.

This chain joins TRBV7-9 and TRBJ1-4; 9 positions agree with TRBD1. The CDR3 loop spans 18 amino acids. Germline V CDR1 and CDR2: SEHNR, FQNEAQ (reference sequence). With 5 bases clipped from V and 0 bases from J, the junction kept 10 bases outside the gene matches. The CDR3 spells CASSEDMGQGPTNEKLFF. CDR3 nucleotide sequence: TGTGCCAGCAGCGAAGACATGGGACAGGGCCCAACTAATGAAAAACTGTTTTTT.

The chain couples TRBV9 to TRBJ1-2; possible D gene TRBD1, 5 bases. Trimming cost V 2 bases and J 5 bases, with 13 bases left between them. The CDR3 has 14 residues. In germline, CDR1 is SGDLS, CDR2 YYNGEE. CDR3 nucleotides: TGTGCCAGCAGCGTCCCGGGGCTAGAGTATGGCTACACCTTC. Translating it yields CASSVPGLEYGYTF. Full variable domain (remainder filled in from reference TRBV9 and TRBJ1-2): DSGVTQTPKHLITATGQRVTLRCSPRSGDLSVYWYQQSLDQGLQFLIQYYNGEERAKGNILERFSAQQFPDLHSELNLSSLELGDSALYFCASSVPGLEYGYTFGSGTRLTVV.

The J gene is TRBJ1-6, the V gene TRBV6-6; the D gene is possibly TRBD1 (5 bases). The germline V gene encodes CDR1 MNHNY and CDR2 SVGAGI (reference sequence). Trimming pared 2 bases from V and 4 bases from J, leaving 6 bases between. CDR3 size: 14 residues. CDR3 nucleotide sequence: TGTGCCAGCAGTTACCAGGGTTATAATTCACCCCTCCACTTT. It translates to CASSYQGYNSPLHF.

This clone has just a few counts. The J gene is TRBJ1-5, the V gene TRBV29-1; D unresolved. Germline CDR1 SQVTM, CDR2 ANQGSEA. V gave up 4 bases and J gave up 3 bases, with 7 bases separating them. The CDR3 extends over 12 amino acids. This CDR3 reads CSVVGSNQPQHF. In nucleotides, the CDR3 is TGCAGCGTTGTGGGCTCCAATCAGCCCCAGCATTTT.

The chain joins TRBV9 to TRBJ2-3; D perhaps matches TRBD1 (5 bases). The V gene's germline CDR1 is SGDLS and CDR2 YYNGEE. Trimming took 0 bases from V and 4 from J, leaving 12 bases between them. This CDR3 spans 15 amino acids. The CDR3 sequence is CASSVEGRVADTQYF. CDR3 DNA sequence: TGTGCCAGCAGCGTAGAGGGCAGGGTGGCAGATACGCAGTATTTT.

The rearrangement joins TRBV9 to TRBJ2-1, with 9 bases that match TRBD2. V lost 4 bases, J lost 1 base, and 9 bases stayed unmatched. The CDR3 is 17 amino acids. Looked up from germline, CDR1 is SGDLS and CDR2 is YYNGEE. Here the CDR3 reads CASSQPASGISYNEQFF. The CDR3 coding sequence is TGTGCCAGCAGCCAACCGGCTAGCGGGATTTCCTACAATGAGCAGTTCTTC.

V usage is TRBV19 and J usage is TRBJ1-2; D gene unclear. CDR1 and CDR2 (germline): LNHDA, SQIVND (reference sequence). The CDR3 consists of 12 residues. The V gene lost 3 bases and the J gene lost 3 bases, with 5 bases spanning the gap. CDR3 DNA: TGTGCCAGTAGTATGGTCGACTATGGCTACACCTTC. Its protein product is CASSMVDYGYTF.

The DNA for the CDR3 is TGTGCCAGCGGGACAGGGGTTAAGAATCAGCCCCAGCATTTT. Residues: CASGTGVKNQPQHF. The rearrangement uses TRBV27 and TRBJ1-5; 10 nucleotides match TRBD1. Germline V gene sequence: CDR1 MNHEY, CDR2 SMNVEV (reference sequence). V trimming: 8 bases; J trimming: 4 bases; junction bases outside the gene matches: 5. CDR3 size: 14 residues.

The gene calls are TRBV9 and TRBJ1-6; D uncertain. The germline gives CDR1 SGDLS, CDR2 YYNGEE. The V end lost 0 bases, the J end lost 7 bases, and 8 bases lay between the germline ends. There are 14 residues in the CDR3. The CDR3 coding sequence is TGTGCCAGCAGCGTAGGGCGCCTAAATTCACCCCTCCACTTT. Its protein is CASSVGRLNSPLHF.

V gene TRBV11-2 combines with J gene TRBJ1-4, with a weak D call TRBD1 (5 bases). Germline CDR1 is SGHAT and CDR2 is FQNNGV. This CDR3 has 16 residues. V was clipped by 1 base and J by 3 bases, with 12 bases between them. The CDR3 nucleotides are TGTGCCAGCAGCTTAGGACCGGGACTGTCTAATGAAAAACTGTTTTTT. It translates to CASSLGPGLSNEKLFF.

The rearrangement joins TRBV28 to TRBJ1-4; 7 bases are a match to TRBD1. This CDR3 has 15 residues. Germline V gene sequence: CDR1 MDHEN, CDR2 SYDVKM. Trimming took 1 base from V and 3 from J; bases not matched to a gene: 2. The CDR3: CASSLYRGANEKLFF. CDR3 bases: TGTGCCAGCAGTTTATACAGGGGAGCTAATGAAAAACTGTTTTTT. Together with reference TRBV28 and TRBJ1-4, the CDR3 gives the full variable domain: DVKVTQSSRYLVKRTGEKVFLECVQDMDHENMFWYRQDPGLGLRLIYFSYDVKMKEKGDIPEGYSVSREKKERFSLILESASTNQTSMYLCASSLYRGANEKLFFGSGTQLSVL.

The rearrangement links TRBV7-8 to TRBJ2-5; no clear D gene. The CDR3 consists of 14 residues. Trimming shortened V by 3 bases and J by 2 bases, and 10 bases separated the two germline ends. Germline assignment: CDR1 SGHVS and CDR2 FQNEAQ. The CDR3 region has the DNA TGTGCCAGCAGCTTGAACCTGTTACAAGAGACCCAGTACTTC. Translated: CASSLNLLQETQYF.

V is TRBV19 and J is TRBJ1-5, with 8 bases matching TRBD1. With 6 bases clipped from V and 2 bases from J, the junction kept 6 bases outside the gene matches. The CDR3 consists of 15 residues. CDR1 is LNHDA and CDR2 is SQIVND in the germline V gene (reference sequence). CDR3 protein: CASRDRESGNQPQHF. DNA of the CDR3: TGTGCCAGTAGGGACAGGGAGTCCGGCAATCAGCCCCAGCATTTT. The entire variable domain, with the rest obtained from reference TRBV19 and TRBJ1-5, is as follows: DGGITQSPKYLFRKEGQNVTLSCEQNLNHDAMYWYRQDPGQGLRLIYYSQIVNDFQKGDIAEGYSVSREKKESFPLTVTSAQKNPTAFYLCASRDRESGNQPQHFGDGTRLSIL.

The CDR3 DNA follows: TGTGCCAGCAGCTCAGGACACGCGAACAATGAGCAGTTCTTC. Its translation: CASSSGHANNEQFF. The chain recombines TRBV6-5 with TRBJ2-1; TRBD1 might be the D (5 bases). The CDR3 sequence is 14 residues long. Germline loops: CDR1 MNHEY, CDR2 SVGAGI. V was shortened by 6 bases and J by 5 bases, with 14 bases between the two germline ends.

V usage is TRBV29-1 and J usage is TRBJ1-4, with D possibly being TRBD1 (6 bases). Trimming shortened V by 0 bases and J by 8 bases, and 19 bases separated the two germline ends. CDR1 SQVTM and CDR2 ANQGSEA come from the germline V gene. This CDR3 region has 16 residues. The DNA for the CDR3 is TGCAGCGTTGAAGATCCGGGGGCGCCCGGCGGCGAAAAACTGTTTTTT. Its translation is CSVEDPGAPGGEKLFF.

The genes are TRBV6-1 and TRBJ2-3, with TRBD2 matching 11 bases. V shed 2 bases and J 4 bases; nucleotides not matched to a gene: 2. Germline V CDR1 and CDR2: MNHNS, SASEGT. The CDR3 loop spans 15 amino acids. CDR3 sequence reads: CASSESSGGADTQYF. As DNA, the CDR3 is TGTGCCAGCAGTGAAAGTAGCGGGGGGGCAGATACGCAGTATTTT.

This chain joins TRBV18 and TRBJ2-6, with a weak D call TRBD2 (5 bases). Trimming shortened V by 6 bases and J by 0 bases, and 12 bases separated the two germline ends. This CDR3 is built from 16 residues. CDR1 is KGHSH, CDR2 LQKENI, per germline. The CDR3 sequence is CASSPRRDSGANVLTF. The DNA for the CDR3 is TGTGCCAGCTCGCCTCGACGGGACTCTGGGGCCAACGTCCTGACTTTC.

The gene calls are TRBV18 and TRBJ2-7; the D gene is possibly TRBD1 (6 bases). The germline V gene encodes CDR1 KGHSH and CDR2 LQKENI. Trimming left V 0 bases short and J 4 bases short, with 10 bases between. CDR3 length: 14 amino acids. Written as DNA, the CDR3 is TGTGCCAGCTCACCACCGATCAGGGGATACGAGCAGTACTTC. This encodes CASSPPIRGYEQYF.

V and J are TRBV5-1 and TRBJ1-6; D ambiguous. V was shortened by 2 bases and J by 8 bases, with 14 bases between the two germline ends. The CDR3 is 15 residues long. The germline V gene has CDR1 SGHRS and CDR2 YFSETQ. The CDR3 DNA reads as TGCGCCAGCAGCTTAGAGCACAGCCGATATTCACCCCTCCACTTT. This encodes CASSLEHSRYSPLHF.

This chain connects TRBV2 to TRBJ1-5; 8 bases align to TRBD1. The CDR3 totals 15 residues. Trimming at V came to 6 bases and at J to 2 bases, leaving 6 bases not matched to a gene. The germline gives CDR1 SNHLY, CDR2 FYNNEI. In DNA form, the CDR3 reads TGTGCCAGCAGACGACAGGGGATTCGCAATCAGCCCCAGCATTTT. It encodes CASRRQGIRNQPQHF.

V is TRBV30 and J is TRBJ1-1, with D possibly matching TRBD1 (6 bases). Germline lookup yields CDR1 GTSNPN and CDR2 SVGIG (reference sequence). CDR3 length: 13 residues. With 1 base removed from V and 4 bases from J, the gap between germline ends came to 10 bases. The CDR3 sequence: CAWSEGGGTEAFF. CDR3 bases: TGTGCCTGGAGTGAGGGGGGGGGCACTGAAGCTTTCTTT.

This chain links TRBV5-5 with TRBJ2-7; D is unclear. V lost 3 bases, J lost 3 bases, and 7 bases lay in between. The CDR3 totals 12 residues. Germline V CDR1 and CDR2: SGHKS, YYEKEE (reference sequence). CDR3 protein: CASSWNSYEQYF. The CDR3 nucleotides are TGTGCCAGCAGCTGGAACAGCTACGAGCAGTACTTC.

The V and J genes are TRBV6-5 and TRBJ2-3; no clear D gene. This CDR3 is built from 13 residues. Germline-derived CDR1 and CDR2 are MNHEY and SVGAGI. Trimming removed 6 bases at V and 5 bases at J, with 12 bases between. The DNA for the CDR3 is TGTGCCAGCAGCCAAAATCGGAAAGATACGCAGTATTTT. Its translation: CASSQNRKDTQYF.

This chain connects TRBV28 to TRBJ2-7, with D possibly TRBD1 on 5 matching bases. The CDR3 covers 15 residues. V was pared by 3 bases and J by 0 bases, with 12 bases between. The germline CDR1 and CDR2 sequences are MDHEN and SYDVKM. CDR3 region: CASSLAGSSSYEQYF. The CDR3 DNA reads as TGTGCCAGCAGTTTGGCAGGGTCGAGCTCCTACGAGCAGTACTTC. Drawing the rest from reference TRBV28 and TRBJ2-7, the complete variable domain is DVKVTQSSRYLVKRTGEKVFLECVQDMDHENMFWYRQDPGLGLRLIYFSYDVKMKEKGDIPEGYSVSREKKERFSLILESASTNQTSMYLCASSLAGSSSYEQYFGPGTRLTVT.

The rearrangement uses TRBV9 and TRBJ2-3, with TRBD1 as a possible D gene (6 bases). V dropped 0 bases and J dropped 4 bases, with 18 bases sitting between them. Germline V lookup: CDR1 SGDLS, CDR2 YYNGEE. This CDR3 region has 17 residues. Written as DNA, the CDR3 is TGTGCCAGCAGCGTAGATGTAGGGGGAACAATTGCAGATACGCAGTATTTT. This encodes CASSVDVGGTIADTQYF.

CDR3 in DNA: TGTGCCAGCAGTTACCCCGGGACACTCCCCGATGAGCAGTTCTTC. Translation: CASSYPGTLPDEQFF. The rearrangement uses TRBV6-5 and TRBJ2-1; possibly TRBD1 for D (6 bases). Germline V gives CDR1 MNHEY, CDR2 SVGAGI. V lost 2 bases, J lost 8 bases, and 16 bases lay in between. This CDR3 region has 15 residues.